This TCR beta chain was retrieved from a study of blood T cells in healthy people across ages (dated by TCRdb to between 2014 and 2017). Looking at the study overall: In model experiments, template switching captured roughly one uniquely barcoded TCR beta cDNA molecule for every two T cells. To track age-related changes in TCR beta repertoire diversity, the study relied on deep sequencing normalized with unique cDNA molecular identifiers. The donors were split into four age groups: young (average 16 years), middle-aged (roughly 40), aged (roughly 60) and long-lived (approximately 89). To avoid experimental bias, donors of different ages were spread randomly across the sequencing lanes. Using the same blood draw, the study looked at two additional independent replicas of 1 million unique cDNA reads for two donors, one aged 18 to 29 and the other aged 80 or older. The study at large found these results: There was a strong correlation between observed TCR beta diversity and the percentage of naive T cells measured by flow cytometry. Since profiling was done on bulk unsorted PBMCs, naive and antigen-experienced compartments could not be conclusively compared. Observed TCR beta diversity per million T cells fell roughly linearly with age, and a significant reduction was already apparent by age approximately 41. Compared with the aged group, more naive CD4+ T cells, fewer expanded clones and increased TCR diversity were shown by the long-lived group, suggesting age selection. Donor CMV infection status was unknown, potentially confounding age-related changes in expanded clonotypes. Estimates of total diversity based on one million sequenced T cells were regarded as lower bounds and as underestimates.

The roughly 38 donors, aged 6 to 90 years, were systemically healthy Caucasian individuals from Russia. Each donor gave about 9.8 milliliters of peripheral blood, drawn into EDTA-treated Vacutainer tubes. Ficoll-Paque density-gradient centrifugation was used to isolate PBMCs, with at least 7 million per sample. Trizol reagent was used to extract total RNA from PBMCs, with at least 5 micrograms per sample. For every donor, an aliquot of PBMCs went through flow cytometry to measure the percentages of naive CD45RAhigh/CD27high T cells. The V end gives up 5 bases and the J end 3 bases, leaving 16 bases in the junction not matched to a gene. There are 18 amino acids in the CDR3, from cysteine to phenylalanine inclusive. Only CDR3 DNA is held: 54 bases, read in frame from base 1. According to the germline V gene (reference sequence), CDR1 reads SEHNR and CDR2 reads FQNEAQ. Libraries were constructed by 5' RACE. The instrument was an Illumina HiSeq 2500. A second PCR of roughly 6 to 11 cycles was run with a J-beta primer mix and a sample-barcoded 5' primer. A template-switch 5' adaptor carrying 12 random nucleotides introduced a unique molecular identifier onto each TCR beta cDNA molecule. At least 2.5 million CDR3-containing paired-end reads were obtained from each sample. All of the RNA was converted into first-strand cDNA using the Mint cDNA synthesis kit, with a TRBC-specific oligonucleotide serving as the primer. Following uracil-DNA glycosylase treatment, all cDNA underwent a first 18-cycle PCR with the universal primers M1SS and BC2_uni_R. Processing in the source paper ran as follows. Each sample was normalized by randomly selecting 1 million high-quality reads, each carrying a distinct molecular identifier. Reads sharing molecular identifiers were discarded rather than binned into consensus sequences. MiTCR, with a Q25 quality threshold and the strictest error-elimination algorithm, was used for CDR3 identification, clonotype clustering and error correction. A nonparametric unseen species model using Euler transformation provided a lower-bound estimate of total TCR beta diversity. The raw public reads went through TCRdb reprocessing: fastp at Q25, MiXCR clone calling, in-frame beta chains kept. Each CDR3 protein gets just one entry, which takes the most common genes and DNA from the rows behind it. The V and J calls shown here were made by TCRdb, not taken from the authors' results. The sample table records around 650,000 distinct CDR3 sequences; less than 40% of these occur just once. Clones ranked in the top ten supply just over 15% of the sample.

About this clonotype: What antigen it recognizes has not been identified. Since a much larger clone is just one base distant, this may be a read error.

The rearranged segments are TRBV7-9 and TRBJ1-1; TRBD1 lines up with 9 middle nucleotides. This receptor was identified in a woman of 80 years or more in good health. Donor details come from another sample of the same person, matched by shared clones. The sequenced material came from blood. For the CDR3, the sequence is CASSPTGQGPSLDTEAFF. The DNA is as follows: TGTGCCAGCAGCCCAACGGGACAGGGACCATCTCTGGACACTGAAGCTTTCTTT.